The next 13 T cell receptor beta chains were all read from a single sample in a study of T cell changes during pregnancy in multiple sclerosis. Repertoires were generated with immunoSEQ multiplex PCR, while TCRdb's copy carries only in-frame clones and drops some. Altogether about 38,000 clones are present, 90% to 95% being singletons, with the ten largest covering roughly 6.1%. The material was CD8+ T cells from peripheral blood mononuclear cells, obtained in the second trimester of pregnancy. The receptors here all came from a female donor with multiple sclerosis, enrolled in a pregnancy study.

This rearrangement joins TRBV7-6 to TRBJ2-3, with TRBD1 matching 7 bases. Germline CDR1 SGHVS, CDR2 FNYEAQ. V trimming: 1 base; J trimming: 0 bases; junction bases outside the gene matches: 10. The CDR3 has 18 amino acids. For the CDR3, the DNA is TGTGCCAGCAGCTTAGGTCCAAAGGGGGCAGATAGCACAGATACGCAGTATTTT. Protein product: CASSLGPKGADSTDTQYF.

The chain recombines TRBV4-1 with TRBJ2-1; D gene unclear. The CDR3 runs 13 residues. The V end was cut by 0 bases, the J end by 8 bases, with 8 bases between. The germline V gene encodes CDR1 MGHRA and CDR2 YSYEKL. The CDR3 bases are TGCGCCAGCAGCCAAGATATGGGCGATGAGCAGTTCTTC. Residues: CASSQDMGDEQFF.

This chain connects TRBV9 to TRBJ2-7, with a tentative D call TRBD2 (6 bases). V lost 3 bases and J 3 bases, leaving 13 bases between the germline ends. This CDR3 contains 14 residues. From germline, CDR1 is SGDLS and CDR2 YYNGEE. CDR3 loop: CASSEKGLHYEQYF. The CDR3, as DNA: TGTGCCAGCAGCGAGAAGGGACTCCACTACGAGCAGTACTTC.

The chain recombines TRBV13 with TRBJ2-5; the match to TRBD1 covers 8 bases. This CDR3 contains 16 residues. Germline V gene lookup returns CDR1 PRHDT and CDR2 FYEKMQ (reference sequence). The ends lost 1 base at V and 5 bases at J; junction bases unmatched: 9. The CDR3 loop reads CASSLDPTGGWETQYF. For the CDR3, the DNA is TGTGCCAGCAGCTTAGACCCTACAGGGGGTTGGGAGACCCAGTACTTC.

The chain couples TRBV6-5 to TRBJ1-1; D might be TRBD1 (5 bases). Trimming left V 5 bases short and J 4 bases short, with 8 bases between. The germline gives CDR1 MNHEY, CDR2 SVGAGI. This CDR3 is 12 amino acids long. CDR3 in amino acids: CASSPGGTEAFF. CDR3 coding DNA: TGTGCCAGCAGTCCCGGGGGCACTGAAGCTTTCTTT.

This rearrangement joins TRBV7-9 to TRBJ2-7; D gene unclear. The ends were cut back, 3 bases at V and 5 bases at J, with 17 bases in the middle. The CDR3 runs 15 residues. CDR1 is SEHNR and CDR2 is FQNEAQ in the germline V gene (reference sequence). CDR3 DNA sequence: TGTGCCAGCAGCTTTTCGGGTTTTGGCGTAAACGAGCAGTACTTC. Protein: CASSFSGFGVNEQYF.

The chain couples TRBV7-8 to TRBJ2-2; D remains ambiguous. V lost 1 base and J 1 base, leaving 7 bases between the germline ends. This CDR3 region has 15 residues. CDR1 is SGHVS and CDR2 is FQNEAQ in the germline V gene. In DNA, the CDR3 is TGTGCCAGCAGCTTAGTTTCCGGGAACACCGGGGAGCTGTTTTTT. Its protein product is CASSLVSGNTGELFF.

CDR3 sequence (DNA): TGTGCCAGCAGCGTAGAAGGGACAGGGGACTATGGCTACACCTTC. Protein sequence: CASSVEGTGDYGYTF. V and J are TRBV9 and TRBJ1-2; TRBD1 agrees at 10 bases. Germline CDR1 is SGDLS and CDR2 is YYNGEE. After removal of 0 bases from V and 3 bases from J, the junction contained 2 bases not matched to a gene. This CDR3 spans 15 amino acids.

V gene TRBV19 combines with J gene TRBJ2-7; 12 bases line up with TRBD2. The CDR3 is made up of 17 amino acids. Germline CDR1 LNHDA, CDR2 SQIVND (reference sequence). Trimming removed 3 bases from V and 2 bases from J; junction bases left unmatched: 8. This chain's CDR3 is CASSIRSGLAGTYEQYF. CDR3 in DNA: TGTGCCAGTAGTATCCGCTCAGGACTAGCGGGGACCTACGAGCAGTACTTC.

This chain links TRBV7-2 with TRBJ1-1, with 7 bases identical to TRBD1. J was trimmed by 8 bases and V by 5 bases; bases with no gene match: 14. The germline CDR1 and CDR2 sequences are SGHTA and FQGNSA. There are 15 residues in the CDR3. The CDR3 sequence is CASSPAPGGYGEAFF. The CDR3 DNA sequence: TGTGCCAGCAGCCCTGCTCCAGGGGGTTATGGCGAAGCTTTCTTT.

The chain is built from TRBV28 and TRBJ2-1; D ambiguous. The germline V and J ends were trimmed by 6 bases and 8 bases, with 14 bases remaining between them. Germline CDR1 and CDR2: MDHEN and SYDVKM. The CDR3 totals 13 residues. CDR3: CASSRLGWDEQFF. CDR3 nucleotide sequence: TGTGCCAGCAGCCGACTCGGGTGGGATGAGCAGTTCTTC.

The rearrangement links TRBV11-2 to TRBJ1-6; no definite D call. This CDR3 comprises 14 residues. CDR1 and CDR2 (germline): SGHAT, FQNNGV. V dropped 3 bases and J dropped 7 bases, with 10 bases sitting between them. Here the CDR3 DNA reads TGTGCCAGCAGCTTTGTGGCGGGGAATTCACCCCTCCACTTT. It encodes CASSFVAGNSPLHF.

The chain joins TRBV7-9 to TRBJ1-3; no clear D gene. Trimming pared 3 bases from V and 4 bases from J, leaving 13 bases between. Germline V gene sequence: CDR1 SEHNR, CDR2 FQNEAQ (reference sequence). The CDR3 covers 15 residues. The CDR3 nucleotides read TGTGCCAGCAGCTTTGACTTTGCGTTGGGAAACACCATATATTTT. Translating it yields CASSFDFALGNTIYF.